This T cell receptor (beta chain) was recorded in a study of CD8+ T cells in alopecia areata. Overall study context: Those treated were given oral tofacitinib at 5 to 10 mg twice daily. Tofacitinib therapy took 6 to 18 months; 6 months off drug came after. Whole-study results and caveats: Normal scalp showed lower clonality than lesional scalp, especially alopecia totalis/universalis. Scalp samples also contribute reads from the resident alphabeta T cells found in normal skin.

The CDR3 covers 15 residues. The V gene's germline CDR1 is SQVTM and CDR2 ANQGSEA. The V gene lost 6 bases and the J gene lost 2 bases, with 18 bases spanning the gap. In the case of this clone: Its antigen is as yet unknown.

Sequencing relied on a cDNA template that was reverse transcribed from extracted RNA. Assay: immunoSEQ multiplex PCR; the TCRdb copy retains only in-frame clones and omits some. The sample holds 170,000 or so clones, roughly 65% seen once. Sequences were derived from CD4+ T cells sorted from blood, sampled at week 0. The receptor comes from a human donor with alopecia areata. The rearrangement joins TRBV29-1 to TRBJ2-3; D uncertain. CDR3 nucleotide sequence: TGCAGCGTCGGACGCAAGCACTCTCCCACAGATACGCAGTATTTT. This translates into CSVGRKHSPTDTQYF.